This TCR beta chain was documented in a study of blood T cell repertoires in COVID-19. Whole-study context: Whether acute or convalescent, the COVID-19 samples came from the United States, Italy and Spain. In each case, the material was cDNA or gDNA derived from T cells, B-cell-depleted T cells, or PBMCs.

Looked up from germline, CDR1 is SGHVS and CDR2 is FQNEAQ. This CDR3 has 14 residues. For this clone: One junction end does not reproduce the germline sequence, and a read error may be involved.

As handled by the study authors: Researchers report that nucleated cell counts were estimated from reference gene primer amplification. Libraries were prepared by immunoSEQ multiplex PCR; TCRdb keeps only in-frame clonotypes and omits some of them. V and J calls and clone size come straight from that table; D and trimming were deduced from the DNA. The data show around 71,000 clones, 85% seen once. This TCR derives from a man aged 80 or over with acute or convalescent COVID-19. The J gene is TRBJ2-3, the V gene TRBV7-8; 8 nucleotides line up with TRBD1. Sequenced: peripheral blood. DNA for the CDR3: TGTGCCAGCAGCTCGTCAGGGGGCACTGATACGCAGTATTTT. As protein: CASSSSGGTDTQYF.